This T cell receptor beta chain was recorded in a study of blood T cells in healthy people across ages. PCR was performed a second time for about 6 to 12 cycles using a sample-barcoded 5' primer and a J-beta primer mix. TCRdb reanalysed the 5' RACE reads using MiXCR and keeps one entry per CDR3 protein. The table records approximately 760,000 distinct CDR3 sequences, 25% of them present only once. This clonotype was observed a few times. V lost 1 base, J lost 1 base, and 11 bases lay in between. Germline assignment: CDR1 SEHNR and CDR2 FQNEAQ (reference sequence). The CDR3 totals 16 residues. Every sample gave at least 5.5 micrograms of total RNA when it was extracted. This sample also appeared in a second study, on T cells of mothers and their children. That investigation notes: Samples were obtained from a few healthy Caucasian mothers and their six children.

This rearrangement joins TRBV7-9 to TRBJ2-1; D not resolved. The specimen sequenced was blood. The TCR comes from a boy under 18 in good health. CDR3 in DNA: TGTGCCAGCAGCTTAGGCCAGGCGGAGTCCTACAATGAGCAGTTCTTC. This codes for CASSLGQAESYNEQFF.